Described below is a single T cell receptor beta chain sequence and its context. This CDR3 has 12 amino acids. Germline V gene lookup returns CDR1 SGHAT and CDR2 FQNNGV. With 2 bases removed from V and 7 bases from J, the gap between germline ends came to 6 bases. The sample originates from a study of blood T cell repertoires in COVID-19. The assay was immunoSEQ multiplex PCR, and TCRdb's table has in-frame clones only and misses some. This table holds approximately 210,000 clones, 82% found once. V is TRBV11-2 and J is TRBJ2-1; D is unresolved. The origin of this receptor is an older woman who had recovered from COVID-19. The sequencing sample was made of PBMCs or T cells enriched from blood (not recorded which). CDR3: CASSLMRNEQFF. The CDR3 coding sequence is TGTGCCAGCAGCTTAATGCGGAATGAGCAGTTCTTC.